Below, one T cell receptor beta chain is given with its context. Its antigen is as yet unknown. The data were taken from a study of CD8 T cells in ankylosing spondylitis. Findings of the study overall: The study identified a TCR beta motif of under ten highly homologous variants that appeared characteristic of ankylosing spondylitis blood. Matched ankylosing spondylitis synovial fluid reportedly contained a significantly enriched population of disease-linked clones.

Generation of TCR beta libraries employed quantitative 5'-RACE incorporating molecular barcodes. TCRdb redid the calling of the 5' RACE reads with MiXCR, one entry per CDR3 protein. Of about 390,000 distinct CDR3 sequences in the sample, about 22% were seen once. The CDR3 sequence is 12 residues long. CDR1 is SQVTM and CDR2 is ANQGSEA in the germline V gene. The J segment lost 2 bases and the V segment lost 8 bases, leaving 4 bases of the junction unmatched. The source of this sequence is a male donor with ankylosing spondylitis. Sequenced sample: blood, either unsorted or a sorted T cell fraction (not recorded which). This rearrangement joins TRBV29-1 to TRBJ2-5; 8 nucleotides agree with TRBD2. The CDR3 here is CSILAVQETQYF. The CDR3 nucleotides read TGCAGCATACTAGCGGTGCAAGAGACCCAGTACTTC.